The clone carrying this T cell receptor beta chain was seen repeatedly, ten times or more. A single record per CDR3 protein comes from TCRdb applying MiXCR to the 5' RACE reads. The sample has 55,000 to 75,000 distinct CDR3 sequences; nearly 9% are singletons. Time point noted: blood at routine non-recurrence follow-up after resection. This sample was included in a study of spatial heterogeneity in lung cancer. Study summary: In cases with available follow-up PBMC samples, these were sequenced at a median of roughly two years after resection.

The CDR3 extends over 14 amino acids. CDR1 is SQVTM and CDR2 is ANQGSEA in the germline V gene. The V end was cut by 7 bases, the J end by 1 base, with 17 bases between. Sample: PBMCs, taken at follow-up. The clonotype was recovered from a female donor with early-stage non-small cell lung cancer. This chain joins TRBV29-1 and TRBJ2-7; D possibly corresponds to TRBD2 (6 bases). The CDR3 sequence is CSGGEVAGSYEQYF. CDR3 coding DNA: TGCAGCGGGGGTGAGGTGGCGGGGTCCTACGAGCAGTACTTC.